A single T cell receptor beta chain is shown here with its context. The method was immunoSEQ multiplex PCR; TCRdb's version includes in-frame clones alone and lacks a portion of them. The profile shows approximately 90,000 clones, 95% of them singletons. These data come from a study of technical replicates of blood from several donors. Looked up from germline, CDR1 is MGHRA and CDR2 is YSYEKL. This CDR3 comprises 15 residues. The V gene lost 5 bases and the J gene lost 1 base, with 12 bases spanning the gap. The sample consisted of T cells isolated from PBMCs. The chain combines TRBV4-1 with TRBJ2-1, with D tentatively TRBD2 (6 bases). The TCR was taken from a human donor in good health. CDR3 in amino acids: CASSSSGPSYNEQFF. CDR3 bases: TGCGCCAGCAGCTCCAGCGGGCCTTCCTACAATGAGCAGTTCTTC.